This T cell receptor beta chain came from a study of T-cell reconstitution after alpha-beta-depleted transplantation in children. Unique molecular identifiers were used to barcode this TCRbeta library. TCRdb re-derived calls from the PCR reads in MiXCR, one entry per CDR3 protein. The sample includes 450,000 to 700,000 distinct CDR3 sequences, 25% to 30% of them seen just once. The CDR3 has 17 amino acids. CDR1 and CDR2 (germline): SGHVS, FQNEAQ. V shed 2 bases, J shed 4 bases, and the junction held 9 bases outside the gene matches. This specimen consisted of PBMCs, obtained before TCRalphabeta/CD19-depleted stem cell transplant. This chain connects TRBV7-8 to TRBJ2-2; TRBD1 matches at 8 bases. The clonotype was recovered from a boy in the first two years of life with Wiskott-Aldrich syndrome, due to receive a stem cell transplant. The CDR3 here is CASSLRFRGQVTGELFF. In DNA, the CDR3 is TGTGCCAGCAGCTTAAGATTCAGGGGGCAGGTCACCGGGGAGCTGTTTTTT.